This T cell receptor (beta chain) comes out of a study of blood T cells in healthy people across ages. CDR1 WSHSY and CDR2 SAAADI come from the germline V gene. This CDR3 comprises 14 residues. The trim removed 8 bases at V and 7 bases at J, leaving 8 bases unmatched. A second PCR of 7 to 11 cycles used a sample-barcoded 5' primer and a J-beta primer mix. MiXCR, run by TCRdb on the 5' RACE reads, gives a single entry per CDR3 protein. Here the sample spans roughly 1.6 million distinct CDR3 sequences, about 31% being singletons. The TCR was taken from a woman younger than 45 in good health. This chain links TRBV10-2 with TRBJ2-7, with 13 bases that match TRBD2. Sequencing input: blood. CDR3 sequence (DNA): TGCGCCAGCGGCCGGACTAGCGGGAGTGGGGAGCAGTACTTC. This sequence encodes CASGRTSGSGEQYF.